Following are 19 T cell receptor beta chains from one sample sequenced in a study of cytomegalovirus exposure and HLA in healthy donors. Amplification used 60 Vbeta primers and 13 Jbeta primers. Profiling relied on immunoSEQ multiplex PCR, and the TCRdb table lists in-frame clones only, not all of them. This table holds about 120,000 clones, around 70% found once. Material for sequencing was PBMCs. Receptors originate from a woman in her fifties or sixties in good health and CMV-seropositive.

Only a few counts were recorded for this clone. V is TRBV7-2 and J is TRBJ1-1; no reliable D call. Trimming removed 1 base from V and 6 bases from J, with 12 bases in between. The length of the CDR3 is 14 residues. Germline values: CDR1 SGHTA, CDR2 FQGNSA. As DNA, the CDR3 is TGTGCCAGCAGCTTAGGTGGCGGGGTTCCTGAAGCTTTCTTT. Its protein is CASSLGGGVPEAFF.

Here the CDR3 reads CASRHSGGENIQYF. The CDR3 DNA reads TGTGCCAGTAGACATTCGGGCGGGGAAAACATTCAGTACTTC. The chain joins TRBV19 to TRBJ2-4; TRBD2 is a possible D gene (6 bases). CDR3 size: 14 residues. CDR1 is LNHDA and CDR2 is SQIVND in the germline V gene (reference sequence). Trimming left V 6 bases short and J 5 bases short, with 14 bases between.

V gene TRBV29-1 combines with J gene TRBJ2-3; 7 bases map to TRBD2. The CDR3 loop spans 13 amino acids. Per the germline V gene, CDR1 is SQVTM and CDR2 is ANQGSEA. The V segment lost 4 bases and the J segment 1 base; nucleotides outside the gene matches: 2. The CDR3 sequence: CSVVSGGTDTQYF. For the CDR3, the DNA is TGCAGCGTTGTAAGCGGGGGCACAGATACGCAGTATTTT.

This clone was seen a few times. The chain employs TRBV4-2 and TRBJ1-1; 8 bases map to TRBD1. Germline V gene data show CDR1 as LGHNA and CDR2 as YNFKEQ. The V and J ends lost 4 bases and 2 bases, in that order; junction bases with no gene match: 6. The CDR3 covers 15 residues. The CDR3: CASSRTGTGNTEAFF. The CDR3 DNA is TGTGCCAGCAGCCGAACGGGGACAGGTAACACTGAAGCTTTCTTT.

The V and J genes are TRBV18 and TRBJ2-7; 9 nucleotides line up with TRBD1. This CDR3 is built from 14 residues. CDR1 and CDR2 (germline): KGHSH, LQKENI. Losses at the gene ends were 2 bases for V and 2 bases for J; bases not matched to a gene: 1. CDR3 in DNA: TGTGCCAGCTCACCAGGACAGGGGACCTACGAGCAGTACTTC. This codes for CASSPGQGTYEQYF.

The chain carries TRBV25-1 and TRBJ1-2; TRBD1 matches at 7 bases. Looked up from germline, CDR1 is MGHDK and CDR2 is SYGVNS. This CDR3 comprises 14 residues. Trimming took 1 base from V and 5 from J; bases not matched to a gene: 4. The DNA of the CDR3 is TGTGCCAGCAGTGAATTAGCAGGGGGATATGGCTACACCTTC. It is translated as CASSELAGGYGYTF.

V is TRBV5-1 and J is TRBJ1-6; D not certain. CDR3 length: 14 residues. Germline assignment: CDR1 SGHRS and CDR2 YFSETQ. V lost 0 bases to trimming and J lost 11 bases, with 12 bases between them. The CDR3 DNA reads TGCGCCAGCAGCTTGGAGAGCGGGCCGGCACCCCTCCACTTT. It is translated as CASSLESGPAPLHF.

The chain employs TRBV21-1 and TRBJ1-4; no check of the table's D call, TRBD1, against the DNA was made. TRBV21-1 is designated a pseudogene. This CDR3 region has 14 residues. The CDR3 loop reads CASSNRAYNEKLFF. CDR3 DNA sequence: TGTGCCAGCAGCAACAGGGCTTATAATGAAAAACTGTTTTTT.

This clone was seen just once. The chain couples TRBV5-4 to TRBJ1-5; possible D gene TRBD1, 5 bases. The CDR3 sequence is 15 residues long. In germline, CDR1 is SGHNT, CDR2 YYREEE (reference sequence). Trimming cost V 2 bases and J 2 bases, with 11 bases left between them. The CDR3 spells CASSFSGTRNQPQHF. In DNA form, the CDR3 reads TGTGCCAGCAGCTTCTCAGGGACTCGCAATCAGCCCCAGCATTTT.

This clone appeared a few times. V usage is TRBV7-2 and J usage is TRBJ2-6, with D unclear. CDR3 size: 14 residues. V was trimmed by 8 bases and J by 2 bases, leaving 10 bases between them. Germline assignment: CDR1 SGHTA and CDR2 FQGNSA. The CDR3 sequence: CASSLPAGANVLTF. CDR3 bases: TGTGCCAGCTCCCTGCCGGCTGGGGCCAACGTCCTGACTTTC.

This clone has more than one count but fewer than ten. One end of the junction varies from germline; a read error may be responsible. The rearrangement links TRBV30 to TRBJ2-7; 8 bases are a match to TRBD1. Germline CDR1 reads GTSNPN; CDR2 reads SVGIG (reference sequence). The CDR3 covers 14 residues. The DNA for the CDR3 is TGTGCCGGGAGACAGGGGCCCCCCCCCTACGAGCAGTACTTC. Translating it yields CAGRQGPPPYEQYF.

This chain links TRBV7-2 with TRBJ1-5, with 10 bases lining up with TRBD1. This CDR3 is built from 16 residues. Losses at the gene ends were 5 bases for V and 2 bases for J; bases not matched to a gene: 6. The germline gives CDR1 SGHTA, CDR2 FQGNSA. The CDR3 bases are TGTGCCAGCAGCCTGACAGGGGGCTTGGGCAATCAGCCCCAGCATTTT. It translates to CASSLTGGLGNQPQHF.

The chain recombines TRBV7-2 with TRBJ1-6; D might be TRBD1 (6 bases). Per the germline V gene, CDR1 is SGHTA and CDR2 is FQGNSA. This CDR3 has 15 amino acids. Between the trimmed V and J ends, which lost 6 bases and 6 bases, there was a span of 15 bases. The DNA of the CDR3 is TGTGCCAGCAGTACCCCGGGACACATTAATTCACCCCTCCACTTT. Translating it yields CASSTPGHINSPLHF. The full variable domain, completed using reference TRBV7-2 and TRBJ1-6, is GAGVSQSPSNKVTEKGKDVELRCDPISGHTALYWYRQSLGQGLEFLIYFQGNSAPDKSGLPSDRFSAERTGGSVSTLTIQRTQQEDSAVYLCASSTPGHINSPLHFGNGTRLTVT.

This chain uses TRBV7-2 with TRBJ1-1, with D maybe TRBD1 (5 bases). The length of the CDR3 is 14 residues. The germline V gene encodes CDR1 SGHTA and CDR2 FQGNSA. The germline V and J ends were trimmed by 5 bases and 4 bases, with 14 bases remaining between them. CDR3 bases: TGTGCCAGCAGCACCTGGGGGGGAGGCACTGAAGCTTTCTTT. Translated, it gives CASSTWGGGTEAFF.

The chain links TRBV15 to TRBJ1-1; D unresolved. Deletions cut 9 bases from V and 0 bases from J, with 11 bases between. From germline, CDR1 is LNHNV and CDR2 YYDKDF (reference sequence). The CDR3 is 13 amino acids. The CDR3 nucleotides are TGTGCCACTACACAGATAATGAACACTGAAGCTTTCTTT. Translating it yields CATTQIMNTEAFF.

The chain couples TRBV2 to TRBJ2-1, with 8 bases aligning to TRBD1. V gave up 7 bases and J gave up 10 bases; unmatched junction bases: 15. The germline V gene encodes CDR1 SNHLY and CDR2 FYNNEI. The CDR3 runs to 15 residues. The CDR3 bases are TGTGCCAGCAAAATGACAGGGGATTCCCAACAGGAGCAGTTCTTC. Translation: CASKMTGDSQQEQFF.

V and J are TRBV4-3 and TRBJ2-3; TRBD2 is a possible D gene (6 bases). V lost 4 bases to trimming and J lost 2 bases, with 16 bases between them. The CDR3 is 16 residues long. Germline lookup yields CDR1 LGHNA and CDR2 YSLEER. Here the CDR3 reads CASSRRQRVSTDTQYF. The CDR3 DNA is TGCGCCAGCAGCCGTCGTCAGCGGGTCTCCACAGATACGCAGTATTTT.

The V call is TRBV6-4, the J call TRBJ2-5; D may be TRBD2 (6 bases). The V gene's germline CDR1 is MRHNA and CDR2 SNTAGT. The CDR3 spans 13 residues. Trimming took 4 bases from V and 4 from J, leaving 10 bases between them. As DNA, the CDR3 is TGTGCCAGCAGTGTGCGGGGAGGAGAGACCCAGTACTTC. The encoded protein is CASSVRGGETQYF.

The chain recombines TRBV5-6 with TRBJ2-3; tentative D call: TRBD2 (6 bases). The CDR3 extends over 16 amino acids. CDR1 and CDR2 from the germline V gene are SGHDT and YYEEEE. Trimming took off 6 bases at V and 0 bases at J, with 17 bases between the two ends. The CDR3 sequence is CASTQLGGTSTDTQYF. CDR3 bases: TGTGCCAGCACCCAACTGGGCGGGACTAGCACAGATACGCAGTATTTT.